The clone carrying this T cell receptor (beta chain) was detected many times. What it binds is unknown. V lost 4 bases and J 6 bases, leaving 6 bases between the germline ends. The CDR3 has 11 residues. Germline V lookup: CDR1 SEHNR, CDR2 FQNEAQ (reference sequence). These data are taken from a study of CD8 T cells in ankylosing spondylitis. Study results and caveats: Within ankylosing spondylitis blood, a TCR beta motif made up of fewer than ten highly homologous variants appeared to be characteristic. According to the report, clones linked to the disease were significantly enriched in matched synovial fluid samples taken from ankylosing spondylitis patients. CD8+ by phenotype, disease-linked clones were relatively rare in peripheral blood.

Quantitative 5'-RACE was performed with molecular barcodes, and it yielded the TCR beta libraries. Via MiXCR, TCRdb re-called the 5' RACE reads, giving one row per CDR3 protein. This sample has about 390,000 distinct CDR3 sequences, with 20% to 25% found just once. The sequencing sample was made of blood, either unsorted or a sorted T cell fraction (not recorded which). The chain employs TRBV7-9 and TRBJ1-1, with D uncertain. The sequence came from a male donor with ankylosing spondylitis. As DNA, the CDR3 is TGTGCCAGCAGCTATGATTCTGAAGCTTTCTTT. Protein: CASSYDSEAFF.